This TCR beta chain was sequenced in a study of blood T cell repertoires in COVID-19. Study-level background: Collection of acute and convalescent COVID-19 samples took place in the United States, Italy and Spain. In each case, the material was cDNA or gDNA derived from T cells, B-cell-depleted T cells, or PBMCs.

Authors' data handling: Amplification of reference gene primers provided the estimated nucleated cell counts. Sequencing was performed with immunoSEQ multiplex PCR; in TCRdb, only in-frame clones are kept and a portion is missing. The DNA gave D and trimming, while V, J and clone size come from that table. The sample has 200,000 to 250,000 clones; about 90% are singletons. Germline V lookup: CDR1 WNHNN, CDR2 SYGVQD (reference sequence). V was pared by 6 bases and J by 0 bases, with 9 bases of the junction left unmatched. CDR3 size: 17 residues. Sequencing used peripheral blood. This clonotype was sampled from a man aged 35 to 55 with active or convalescent COVID-19. The V call is TRBV10-1, the J call TRBJ2-3; 10 positions agree with TRBD2. The CDR3 loop is CASSNGLAGVSTDTQYF. The CDR3, as DNA: TGCGCCAGCAGCAACGGGCTAGCGGGGGTTAGCACAGATACGCAGTATTTT.